This T cell receptor beta chain was profiled in a study of cytomegalovirus exposure and HLA in healthy donors. Remarks on this clone: Its specificity is not known.

Broader study findings: As a later analysis revealed, most CMV-associated TCR beta chains appeared HLA-restricted.

PCR involved 60 Vbeta and 13 Jbeta primers. Here immunoSEQ multiplex PCR was the method, and the copy in TCRdb shows in-frame clones only, minus some. The sample lists around 67,000 clones, approximately 81% occurring once. The CDR3 covers 15 residues. The V segment lost 1 base and the J segment 2 bases; nucleotides outside the gene matches: 5. Germline V gives CDR1 LGHNA, CDR2 YNFKEQ. The clonotype comes from a woman in her 30s in good health and CMV-seropositive. This chain connects TRBV4-2 to TRBJ2-7; 7 nucleotides match TRBD1. The sequenced sample was PBMCs. CDR3 loop: CASSQVQQGPYEQYF. In DNA, the CDR3 is TGTGCCAGCAGCCAAGTTCAACAGGGGCCCTACGAGCAGTACTTC.